Below are 11 T cell receptor beta chains sequenced from a single sample in a study of cytomegalovirus exposure and HLA in healthy donors. The PCR used 60 Vbeta and 13 Jbeta primers. Sequenced by immunoSEQ multiplex PCR; TCRdb stores in-frame clones only, minus some. The profile covers approximately 160,000 clones, with more than 60% appearing a single time and about 1.5% taken by the ten largest. Sequenced material: PBMCs. The source is a young woman in good health and CMV-seropositive.

The chain combines TRBV11-3 with TRBJ2-4; the D is unclear. Trimming shortened V by 9 bases and J by 5 bases, and 11 bases separated the two germline ends. CDR1 is SGHNT and CDR2 is YENEEA in the germline V gene. The CDR3 is 12 amino acids. CDR3 in DNA: TGTGCCAGTTCCTTACACGAAAACATTCAGTACTTC. This gives the protein CASSLHENIQYF.

The chain is built from TRBV11-3 and TRBJ2-2; D unresolved. With 5 bases removed from V and 0 bases from J, the gap between germline ends came to 13 bases. The germline V gene encodes CDR1 SGHNT and CDR2 YENEEA. The CDR3 extends over 16 amino acids. As DNA, the CDR3 is TGTGCCAGCAGCCGTGGTTGGCTTACGAACACCGGGGAGCTGTTTTTT. It specifies CASSRGWLTNTGELFF.

The V and J genes are TRBV6-5 and TRBJ1-1; tentatively, D is TRBD1 (5 bases). The CDR3 runs 13 residues. Trimming left V 0 bases short and J 8 bases short, with 10 bases between. Looked up from germline, CDR1 is MNHEY and CDR2 is SVGAGI. Written as DNA, the CDR3 is TGTGCCAGCAGTTACTCGATTGACAGAGAAGCTTTCTTT. Amino acid sequence: CASSYSIDREAFF.

The genes are TRBV6-1 and TRBJ2-5; D unclear. The V end lost 2 bases, the J end lost 3 bases, and 16 bases lay between the germline ends. Germline V gene data show CDR1 as MNHNS and CDR2 as SASEGT. The CDR3 loop spans 16 amino acids. The CDR3 region has the DNA TGTGCCAGCAGTGAAAATCAAGTCAGTTTCGAAGAGACCCAGTACTTC. Encoded protein: CASSENQVSFEETQYF.

The chain recombines TRBV19 with TRBJ2-5, with D perhaps matching TRBD1 (6 bases). This CDR3 comprises 14 residues. V lost 0 bases to trimming and J lost 8 bases, with 13 bases between them. CDR1 and CDR2 from the germline V gene are LNHDA and SQIVND (reference sequence). CDR3 loop: CASSIETGGSTQYF. In DNA form, the CDR3 reads TGTGCCAGTAGTATAGAAACTGGGGGCTCTACCCAGTACTTC.

The rearrangement links TRBV10-3 to TRBJ2-2, with 8 bases lining up with TRBD2. The length of the CDR3 is 14 residues. Per the germline V gene, CDR1 is ENHRY and CDR2 is SYGVKD. V shed 11 bases, J shed 5 bases, and the junction held 10 bases outside the gene matches. The CDR3 bases are TGTGCCGTTTGCTCGCGGGAGGATACCGGGGAGCTGTTTTTT. Amino acid sequence: CAVCSREDTGELFF.

The chain couples TRBV5-8 to TRBJ1-2; 7 positions agree with TRBD1. V lost 4 bases to trimming and J lost 3 bases; unmatched junction nucleotides: 6. CDR3 length: 14 residues. In germline, CDR1 is SGHTS, CDR2 YDEGEE. CDR3 sequence reads: CASSDREGYYGYTF. The DNA of the CDR3 is TGTGCCAGCAGCGACAGGGAAGGGTACTATGGCTACACCTTC.

This rearrangement joins TRBV13 to TRBJ1-2; no firm D call. The germline V gene has CDR1 PRHDT and CDR2 FYEKMQ (reference sequence). This CDR3 is 13 amino acids long. V was pared by 5 bases and J by 7 bases, with 14 bases between. CDR3 in amino acids: CASSLRFQSGYTF. CDR3 nucleotides: TGTGCCAGCAGCCTCAGGTTTCAGAGTGGCTACACCTTC.

CDR3 DNA sequence: TGTGCCAGCATGCGGGAGATCACCTACAATGAGCAGTTCTTC. Translated, it gives CASMREITYNEQFF. The chain links TRBV2 to TRBJ2-1; 7 bases line up with TRBD2. The CDR3 has 14 amino acids. The germline V gene encodes CDR1 SNHLY and CDR2 FYNNEI. V was pared by 7 bases and J by 2 bases, with 5 bases of the junction left unmatched.

With respect to this clone: One end of the junction fails to match germline, which may point to a read error. Other DNA variants within this sample encode the same CDR3. This chain uses TRBV2 with TRBJ1-2; maybe TRBD1 (6 bases). CDR3 length: 13 residues. Germline CDR1 and CDR2: SNHLY and FYNNEI. The CDR3 spells CASREQGGYGYTF. DNA of the CDR3: TGTGCCAGCAGAGAACAGGGAGGCTATGGCTACACTTTC.

This clone was seen more than once but under ten times. The chain employs TRBV5-1 and TRBJ2-1, with 11 bases aligning to TRBD2. V lost 0 bases and J lost 9; bases outside the gene matches: 11. Germline values: CDR1 SGHRS, CDR2 YFSETQ. The CDR3 has 17 residues. CDR3 amino acids: CASSLVGLAGGASEQFF. DNA of the CDR3: TGCGCCAGCAGCTTGGTTGGCCTAGCGGGAGGAGCAAGTGAGCAGTTCTTC.